This TCR beta chain was recorded in a study of blood T cell repertoires in COVID-19. Original processing notes: Nucleated cell counts were estimated from reference gene primer amplification. TCRdb's table, derived via immunoSEQ multiplex PCR, lists solely in-frame clones and lacks some. That table is the source of V, J and clone size, and D and trimming were worked out from the DNA. Altogether approximately 70,000 clones are present, about nine tenths being singletons, with the ten largest covering 11%. This receptor was identified in a man in his sixties or seventies with active or convalescent COVID-19. Specimen: peripheral blood.

The CDR3 is CASSLDGGIYEQYF. In DNA form, the CDR3 reads TGTGCCAGCAGCTTAGATGGGGGGATCTACGAGCAGTACTTC. The V gene is TRBV11-3, the J gene TRBJ2-7; D may be TRBD2 (6 bases). Germline V gives CDR1 SGHNT, CDR2 YENEEA. Trimming took 0 bases from V and 3 from J, leaving 9 bases between them. The CDR3 length is 14 residues.